The sample holds many counts of the clone carrying this TCR beta chain. Individual cDNA molecules carried attached unique molecular identifiers. Via MiXCR, TCRdb re-called the 5' RACE reads, giving one row per CDR3 protein. The sample has fewer than 25,000 distinct CDR3 sequences; approximately 4.1% are singletons. These data originate in a study of early T cells in non-severe SARS-CoV-2 infection. Germline V CDR1 and CDR2: SGHTA, FQGNSA. Unmatched junction bases numbered 6, after V lost 5 bases and J lost 3 bases. The CDR3 runs 14 residues. The sequenced material came from whole blood. The rearrangement joins TRBV7-2 to TRBJ2-7; TRBD1 matches 8 bases. This clonotype was obtained from an adult who was a healthcare worker with PCR-confirmed SARS-CoV-2 infection or an uninfected control (not recorded which). CDR3 region: CASSVPGGIYEQYF. DNA of the CDR3: TGTGCCAGCAGCGTCCCAGGGGGCATCTACGAGCAGTACTTC.